The 5 T cell receptor beta chains in this list originate from one sample, sequenced in a study of blood T cell repertoires in COVID-19. TCRdb's table, derived via immunoSEQ multiplex PCR, lists solely in-frame clones and lacks some. The sample shows 230,000 or so clones, roughly 76% of them seen only once. The material sequenced was peripheral blood. Receptors were obtained from a human donor in a cohort sampled during active COVID-19.

The chain couples TRBV5-4 to TRBJ1-3; unclear D gene. Per germline, CDR1 SGHNT and CDR2 YYREEE (reference sequence). This CDR3 contains 14 residues. Trimming took off 0 bases at V and 0 bases at J, with 4 bases between the two ends. CDR3 nucleotides: TGTGCCAGCAGCTTGGATAGCTCTGGAAACACCATATATTTT. Protein product: CASSLDSSGNTIYF.

The V gene is TRBV5-1, the J gene TRBJ1-3, with D tentatively TRBD1 (6 bases). This CDR3 contains 16 residues. The germline CDR1 and CDR2 sequences are SGHRS and YFSETQ. V shed 4 bases and J shed 0 bases, with 14 bases lying between them. This CDR3 reads CASSPSGQSSGNTIYF. The CDR3 DNA reads as TGCGCCAGCAGCCCATCGGGACAAAGCTCTGGAAACACCATATATTTT.

This clone was counted between two and nine times. The chain is built from TRBV3-1 (or the pseudogene TRBV3-2) and TRBJ2-5; D is uncertain. CDR3 length equals 15 residues. Germline values: CDR1 LGHDT, CDR2 YNNKEL (reference sequence). V lost 3 bases and J lost 4, with 15 bases in between. DNA of the CDR3: TGTGCCAGCAGCCAGAGGAAGGTGGTTCTAGAGACCCAGTACTTC. Its protein is CASSQRKVVLETQYF.

This clone turned up a few times. Its ends do not fully match the called genes, so a read error is possible. This chain joins TRBV7-9 and TRBJ1-2; D unclear. The CDR3 is made up of 10 amino acids. Per the germline V gene, CDR1 is SEHNR and CDR2 is FQNEAQ (reference sequence). In DNA form, the CDR3 reads TGTGCCAGCAGCCGGAACATCCGGGCCTTC. This sequence encodes CASSRNIRAF. The whole variable domain, remainder taken from reference TRBV7-9 and TRBJ1-2, is DTGVSQNPRHKITKRGQNVTFRCDPISEHNRLYWYRQTLGQGPEFLTYFQNEAQLEKSRLLSDRFSAERPKGSFSTLEIQRTEQGDSAMYLCASSRNIRAFGSGTRLTVV.

The rearrangement joins TRBV2 to TRBJ1-6, with 7 bases aligning to TRBD1. The CDR3 is 16 amino acids. Germline V gene sequence: CDR1 SNHLY, CDR2 FYNNEI. The junction had 12 bases not matched to a gene; V was cut back by 6 bases and J by 7 bases. DNA of the CDR3: TGTGCCAGCAGCCTTACCTTCGGGACAGCCAATTCACCCCTCCACTTT. This translates into CASSLTFGTANSPLHF. The complete variable domain, with remaining parts taken from reference TRBV2 and TRBJ1-6, reads EPEVTQTPSHQVTQMGQEVILRCVPISNHLYFYWYRQILGQKVEFLVSFYNNEISEKSEIFDDQFSVERPDGSNFTLKIRSTKLEDSAMYFCASSLTFGTANSPLHFGNGTRLTVT.